Following are 3 T cell receptor beta chains from one sample sequenced in a study of blood T cell repertoires in COVID-19. Data came from immunoSEQ multiplex PCR; TCRdb stores just in-frame clones and leaves some out. The sample yields about 210,000 clones, about 83% seen once. Sequenced input: PBMCs or T cells enriched from blood (not recorded which). These receptors originate from a man aged 35-49 years with acute COVID-19.

The V call is TRBV28, the J call TRBJ1-1; D gene uncertain. This CDR3 is built from 16 residues. Trimming removed 7 bases at V and 1 base at J, with 19 bases between. Germline CDR1 and CDR2: MDHEN and SYDVKM. The CDR3: CASTLFPAQPNTEAFF. Written as DNA, the CDR3 is TGTGCCAGCACCTTGTTTCCCGCACAACCGAACACTGAAGCTTTCTTT. Full variable domain (missing parts from reference TRBV28 and TRBJ1-1): DVKVTQSSRYLVKRTGEKVFLECVQDMDHENMFWYRQDPGLGLRLIYFSYDVKMKEKGDIPEGYSVSREKKERFSLILESASTNQTSMYLCASTLFPAQPNTEAFFGQGTRLTVV.

The rearrangement joins TRBV5-1 to TRBJ2-7, with D tentatively TRBD2 (5 bases). CDR1 is SGHRS, CDR2 YFSETQ, per germline. The CDR3 consists of 12 residues. Trimming took off 7 bases at V and 5 bases at J, with 13 bases between the two ends. In DNA form, the CDR3 reads TGCGCCAGCCGGAGGACCGAAGACGAGCAGTACTTC. Protein: CASRRTEDEQYF.

The V and J genes are TRBV27 and TRBJ2-7; D unresolved. Germline CDR1 reads MNHEY; CDR2 reads SMNVEV (reference sequence). With 2 bases removed from V and 2 bases from J, the gap between germline ends came to 7 bases. CDR3 length: 13 amino acids. DNA for the CDR3: TGTGCCAGCAGTTTAAGCCGAACCTACGAGCAGTACTTC. Amino acids: CASSLSRTYEQYF.